This T cell receptor beta chain was found in a study of blood T cell repertoires in COVID-19. Method: immunoSEQ multiplex PCR; TCRdb's copy keeps in-frame clones and lacks some. Of 220,000 or so clones detected, roughly 81% appear once; the ten largest clones hold around 3%. This CDR3 is 14 amino acids long. Trimming took 6 bases from V and 3 from J; bases not matched to a gene: 3. CDR1 is MDHEN, CDR2 SYDVKM, per germline. The source of this sequence is a man aged 50-60 years who had recovered from COVID-19. The chain has TRBV28 and TRBJ1-4; 8 nucleotides align to TRBD1. Sequencing used peripheral blood. The CDR3 sequence is CASSLTGANEKLFF. The CDR3 DNA is TGTGCCAGCAGCCTGACAGGGGCTAATGAAAAACTGTTTTTT.